The TCR beta chain described here comes from a study of cytomegalovirus exposure and HLA in healthy donors (dated by TCRdb to 2017 to 2019). Background on the whole study: An earlier analysis of some 550 of the donors reported 276 Gb of sequence data and some 100 million unique TCR beta sequences from about 200 million T cells. Approximately 300 gigabases of sequencing data and around 85 million unique TCR sequences made up an early release that covered around 640 HLA-typed donors. Of the 300 to 500 genotyped donors, 81% were placed in the genetic ancestry cluster associated with self-reported Caucasian donors. The study aimed to test whether cataloging public T cell receptors could reveal signatures of past pathogen exposure. The T cell repertoires of 670 or so subjects were profiled by immunosequencing and related to cytomegalovirus serostatus. In addition to the first cohort of hundreds of subjects, a separate validation cohort of 120 different subjects was used. To predict cytomegalovirus infection status, the study brought together high-throughput TCR immunosequencing, statistical association of individual TCRs with disease status, and machine learning. To study patterns of TCR occurrence, a later analysis re-analyzed previously published TCR beta repertoires from around 700 donors and added high-resolution HLA genotyping. The later analysis used no new phenotypic data to find candidate immune exposures, relying instead on TCR beta sequences and their occurrence across donors. To decide whether each TCR beta V gene segment behaved as functional or pseudogenic, an earlier analysis of fewer than 750 of the donors relied on high-throughput TCR beta sequencing. Donor age, sex, ethnicity and CMV serostatus were compiled alongside the repertoire data. A later genetic analysis took genome-wide SNP genotypes for about 60% of the roughly 670 donors and used that subset as a discovery cohort. All discovery cohort repertoires had been generated using a single sequencing platform. Class I and class II HLA loci were covered by the typing at four-digit resolution. The number of donors typed differed by locus, with about 629-630 for A, B, C, DRB1 and DQB1, around 500 for DQA1, nearly 610 for DPA1, and 472 for DPB1. Five DR-DQ haplotypes were handled as single units for association and clustering because linkage in the cohort was strong. Among some 410 genotyped donors of the cohort, an average of approximately 240,000 unique TCR beta nucleotide sequences were sequenced per donor, about a sixth of them non-productive. General conclusions and limits of the study: The earlier analysis of approximately 560 of the donors excluded 15 to 20 rarely observed V segments, including chromosome 9 orphons, because counts were too low. Strong co-occurrence of HLA alleles, especially DR and DQ, made assigning TCR associations to individual alleles difficult. This cohort had only TCR beta chains sequenced, and the lack of alpha or paired-chain data limited which features could be detected. HLA typing was unavailable for some donors at each locus, so association tests used only the typed subset. Immune exposure information for the cohort was limited to CMV serostatus. Across donors, most TCR sequences were observed very rarely, whereas some public TCRs were present in many individuals. A few of the identified cytomegalovirus-associated TCR beta chains were confirmed in vitro to be specific for cytomegalovirus antigens. A later analysis associated about 17,000 TCR beta sequences with specific HLA alleles at a false discovery rate of 0.05. In a later analysis, several top co-occurrence clusters were reported to appear linked to parvovirus B19, influenza, CMV and Epstein-Barr virus. In a later analysis, HLA-associated TCR beta chains were found to be more clonally expanded and to have lower generation probabilities than equally common non-associated chains. A later genetic analysis associated a missense DCLRE1C variant with V-gene and J-gene trimming of TCR beta chains, and an independent cohort replicated the association. In a later genetic analysis, fewer N-insertions in productive TCRs were reported among donors in an Asian-associated ancestry cluster than the approximately 670-donor mean. The classifier was reported to diagnose cytomegalovirus status with high specificity and sensitivity in both the original cohort and the validation cohort. Some IMGT-functional V segments, including TRBV6-2 and TRBV6-3, could not be distinguished by the 87-base-pair reads and were therefore excluded. The sequencing pipeline was judged likely to have produced a cluster of highly shared sequence variants as a technical artifact. It was suggested by the authors that the approach could potentially be generalized to other disease states and immunological phenotypes. Correlated functional status among segregating V segments might be attributable to linkage disequilibrium, but an unknown experimental factor could not be ruled out. In a later analysis, the rate of TCR association differed among HLA loci, with DRB1 alleles having the most associated TCRs and HLA-C alleles having the fewest. A further reported finding was that TCR beta sequences accurately predicted the HLA-A and HLA-B alleles for most subjects in the first cohort. Presence/absence analyses assumed roughly uniform sequencing depth across donors, an assumption that may not hold. The study gave a list of about 170 TCR beta chains associated with cytomegalovirus. According to a later analysis, most CMV-associated TCR beta chains appeared to be HLA-restricted, and the HLA associations seemed to be driven largely by CMV exposure. In an earlier analysis of around 500 of the donors, most TCR beta V segments appeared in productive rearrangements about 87% or about 30% of the time, broadly matching IMGT annotations.

Libraries were constructed by the immunoSEQ multiplex PCR assay. For the multiplex PCR, a mixture combining 60 forward primers for TCR Vbeta segments and 13 reverse primers for TCR Jbeta segments was used. A multiplex PCR assay on genomic DNA amplified the CDR3 region of rearranged TCR beta genes. Amplified TCR beta libraries were sequenced as 87-base-pair reads on the Illumina HiSeq System. The published analysis was carried out like this. A later analysis tallied roughly 78 million unique TCR beta chains across the roughly 610 repertoires, and about 12 million of those chains were shared by two or more donors. To remove PCR and sequencing errors, raw reads were error-corrected and collapsed into unique sequences using a nearest-neighbor algorithm that merged closely related sequences. V, D and J gene segments were assigned by aligning CDR3 sequences to IMGT reference sequences. For a sequence to be retained, a match of at least six nucleotides was required to both a V gene segment and a J gene segment. A rearrangement was called productive if the CDR3 had no stop codons and remained in frame with V and J, and every other rearrangement was called non-productive. CDR3 was defined according to IMGT convention as the region running from the second conserved V-encoded cysteine to the conserved J-encoded phenylalanine. The earlier analysis of 587 of the donors excluded any sequence lacking an unambiguous match to a single V gene segment. In an earlier analysis of some 590 of the donors, a V segment was called functional when productive rearrangements were above 56.7%, and segregating when the standard deviation between donors exceeded 5%. To diagnose cytomegalovirus status from the catalog of TCR beta chain sequences, a statistical classification framework was built. V and J gene assignment, in a later analysis, came from comparing TCR nucleotide sequences with IMGT/GENE-DB human TR gene sequences. In a later analysis, CDR3 sequences and most-parsimonious VDJ recombination scenarios were assigned using the TCRdist pipeline. In a later analysis, every TCR beta chain was defined by the combination of its CDR3 amino acid sequence and its V-gene family, and reads without a unique V-gene family were dropped. In a later analysis, several hundred highly shared, low-generation-probability nucleotide sequences were removed to address suspected cross-contamination and a sequencing artifact. For each public chain, a later analysis derived a clonal expansion index from normalized ranks of inferred template counts within each repertoire. A later analysis computed generation probabilities with a VDJ recombination model fitted to out-of-frame rearrangements, and checked the results against IGoR. In a later analysis, TCR-TCR, TCR-HLA and TCR-CMV co-occurrence was scored with hypergeometric tests, and a repertoire-size bias correction was applied to TCR pairs. A later analysis estimated false discovery rates by permuting HLA or CMV assignments 20 times. A later analysis grouped co-occurring TCRs with DBSCAN, adding TCRdist sequence similarity when clustering within HLA-allele-positive subsets. Repertoires with fewer than 30,000 or more than 120,000 public chains were left out of co-occurrence clustering, as were five repertoires with anomalous nucleotide sharing. TCRdb limited this immuneACCESS table to in-frame rearrangements with V and J called. A share of clones is missing; checked studies link under half to unresolved V genes, and the rest is unexplained. D and trimming come from the DNA, and the V and J calls and clone size come from that table. The table for this sample records approximately 37,000 clones. The ten largest clones take up over 5.5% of the sample.

The cohort was made up of hundreds of healthy bone marrow donors. At the time of sampling, all cohort members were nominally healthy, though unrecorded immune exposures were likely present. Of the 600 or so cohort members, roughly 290 had a positive CMV serostatus and 350 to 450 had a negative one, while no CMV serostatus was recorded for the donor. Each donor provided a peripheral blood sample, and peripheral blood mononuclear cells were used for TCR beta sequencing. The Qiagen DNeasy Blood Extraction Kit was used to extract genomic DNA from the blood cell samples. A note on this clone: The target of this receptor is not known.

Between the V and J ends, shortened by 0 bases and 1 base respectively, the junction contains 7 bases. From the cysteine through the phenylalanine, the CDR3 covers 14 amino acids. Only the CDR3 DNA is retained, 42 bases long and in frame from the first base. As encoded in the germline V gene, CDR1 is MGHRA while CDR2 is YSYEKL. This sequence uses TRBV4-1 and TRBJ2-7; the D gene assignment is ambiguous. The receptor was derived from a human donor in good health. Sequenced input: PBMCs. At the DNA level, the sequence is TGCGCCAGCAGCCAAGATGCCAGTTCCTACGAGCAGTACTTC. Its coded protein is CASSQDASSYEQYF.